These T cell receptor beta chains were read from a single sample in a study of cytomegalovirus exposure and HLA in healthy donors. The method was immunoSEQ multiplex PCR; TCRdb's version includes in-frame clones alone and lacks a portion of them. The table lists about 120,000 clones, about 80% of them singletons. The specimen was PBMCs. These receptors came from a female donor in good health and CMV-seronegative. CDR3s include the opening cysteine and the closing phenylalanine or tryptophan. A D gene is named only where the DNA matches it firmly. Where a row states a size, it is once, few, many or the class of an expanded clone; other rows omit it.

NA	14	NA	TRBV5-6	TRBJ1-2	TGTGCCAGCAGCCTGGGGGACTCGGACTATGGCTACACCTTC	CASSLGDSDYGYTF
NA	15	TRBD1	TRBV7-9	TRBJ2-1	TGTGCCAGCAGCTTAGGAGGACAGGGGGCTCATGAGCAGTTCTTC	CASSLGGQGAHEQFF
NA	15	NA	TRBV6-5	TRBJ1-4	TGTGCCAGCAGTCGCGGACAGACTAATAATGAAAAACTGTTTTTT	CASSRGQTNNEKLFF
NA	14	TRBD1	TRBV6-5	TRBJ2-1	TGTGCCAGCAGGACGACAGGGGGGTACAATGAGCAGTTCTTC	CASRTTGGYNEQFF
NA	14	NA	TRBV7-9	TRBJ2-5	TGTGCCAGCAGCATAGGGGGGGGACAAGAGACCCAGTACTTC	CASSIGGGQETQYF
once	18	TRBD2	TRBV11-2	TRBJ2-7	TGTGCCAGCAGCTCGTATCCAGACGGGGGGATCTTGACCTACGAGCAGTACTTC	CASSSYPDGGILTYEQYF
NA	14	TRBD2	TRBV7-9	TRBJ2-1	TGTGCCAGCAGCTTGACTAGCGGGGGCAATGAGCAGTTCTTC	CASSLTSGGNEQFF
NA	16	TRBD2	TRBV7-6	TRBJ2-1	TGTGCCAGCAGCTTAACCGGACTAGCGGGGGGCGATGAGCAGTTCTTC	CASSLTGLAGGDEQFF
NA	15	TRBD2	TRBV5-4	TRBJ2-1	TGTGCCAGCAGCTTCGGACTAGCGGGGGCCAATGAGCAGTTCTTC	CASSFGLAGANEQFF
NA	15	NA	TRBV19	TRBJ2-7	TGTGCCAGTAGTATATGGTTGGGGGGCTCCTACGAGCAGTACTTC	CASSIWLGGSYEQYF
few	16	TRBD2	TRBV4-2	TRBJ2-7	TGTGCCAGCAGCCCAGAACTAGCGGGGGGTCCCCTCGAGCAGTACTTC	CASSPELAGGPLEQYF
NA	13	NA	TRBV7-6	TRBJ1-1	TGTGCCAGCAGCCAAAGGCGGGGGACTGAAGCTTTCTTT	CASSQRRGTEAFF
NA	15	TRBD2	TRBV11-2	TRBJ2-3	TGTGCCAGCAGCCTGTGGACTAGCGGTACAGATACGCAGTATTTT	CASSLWTSGTDTQYF
NA	14	TRBD1	TRBV6-4	TRBJ1-1	TGTGCCAGCAATCCGGACAGGTTGAACACTGAAGCTTTCTTT	CASNPDRLNTEAFF
NA	17	TRBD2	TRBV7-2	TRBJ2-3	TGTGCCAGCAGCTTTTTGCCTAGCGGGGGCCGTGATGATACGCAGTATTTT	CASSFLPSGGRDDTQYF
once	15	TRBD2	TRBV30	TRBJ2-7	TGTGCCTACCTGGGTGGGGTCAGGGAGGGCTACGAGCAGTACTTC	CAYLGGVREGYEQYF
NA	14	NA	TRBV21-1	TRBJ2-2	TGTGCCAGCAGCAGACAGACAGACCTCGGGGAGCTGTTTTTT	CASSRQTDLGELFF
NA	12	NA	TRBV18	TRBJ2-7	TGTGCCAGCTCACCACCGGGCAACGAGCAGTACTTC	CASSPPGNEQYF
NA	14	TRBD1	TRBV16	TRBJ1-2	TGTGCCAGCAGCCAATCAGCCAGGGGGAATGGCTACACCTTC	CASSQSARGNGYTF
NA	17	NA	TRBV5-1	TRBJ2-1	TGCGCCAGCAGCGGTGGACCGGGGTCCGACCCATCCAATGAGCAGTTCTTC	CASSGGPGSDPSNEQFF
NA	18	TRBD2	TRBV7-8	TRBJ2-7	TGTGCCAGCAGCCTAGACCCCTCTGTTAGCGGGGGCATCTACGAGCAGTACTTC	CASSLDPSVSGGIYEQYF
NA	14	NA	TRBV28	TRBJ2-7	TGTGCCAGCAGTTTACATCAGGGAACTTACGAGCAGTACTTC	CASSLHQGTYEQYF
NA	13	NA	TRBV14	TRBJ2-7	TGTGCCAGCAGGAAAACTAGTGTCAGCGAGCAGTACTTC	CASRKTSVSEQYF
NA	16	TRBD2	TRBV27	TRBJ2-3	TGTGCCAGCGGTCGACGGTCGGGCGGGGGAACAGATACGCAGTATTTT	CASGRRSGGGTDTQYF
NA	14	NA	TRBV2	TRBJ1-2	TGTGCCAGCAGATGGAGCGGGGCGGCGGAAGGCTACACCTTC	CASRWSGAAEGYTF
NA	16	NA	TRBV7-9	TRBJ2-5	TGTGCCAGCAGCTGGACTACGACAGCCAAACAAGAGACCCAGTACTTC	CASSWTTTAKQETQYF
NA	15	NA	TRBV1	TRBJ1-3	TGCACCAGCAGCCAAGACAGGGTAAAAGAAAACACCATATATTTT	CTSSQDRVKENTIYF
NA	17	NA	TRBV4-3	TRBJ1-1	TGCGCCAGCAGCCAAGGCCTCCGGGGCGCGGGATTGACTGAAGCTTTCTTT	CASSQGLRGAGLTEAFF
few	14	NA	TRBV12-5	TRBJ1-6	TGTGCTAGTGGTTTGGAAGCAGCGGGTTCACCCCTCCACTTT	CASGLEAAGSPLHF